Following are 18 T cell receptor beta chains from one sample sequenced in a study of shared clonotypes between healthy human individuals (dated by TCRdb to the early 2020s). The library came from the immunoSEQ multiplex PCR assay. Not all clones reach the TCRdb copy of this immuneACCESS table, which keeps in-frame sequences only. Checked studies attribute under half of the gap to unresolved V genes and leave the rest unexplained. This sample comprises hundreds of thousands of clones, roughly 95% of them detected only once. Roughly 0.06% of the sample rests with the top ten. Sequencing was performed on naive CD4+ T cells sorted from blood. In the paper's terms, the cell subset or site label means: CD45RA+ positively selected. Receptors were obtained from a woman aged 25 to 45 in good health.

Written as DNA, the CDR3 is TGTGCCAGCAGCTTGAACTTTAGGCATGGTGAGCAGTTCTTC. Encoded protein: CASSLNFRHGEQFF. V gene TRBV5-4 combines with J gene TRBJ2-1, with D uncertain. This CDR3 contains 14 residues. V dropped 1 base and J dropped 9 bases, with 14 bases sitting between them. Germline CDR1 reads SGHNT; CDR2 reads YYREEE (reference sequence). The variable domain in full, with the rest retrieved from reference TRBV5-4 and TRBJ2-1, is ETGVTQSPTHLIKTRGQQVTLRCSSQSGHNTVSWYQQALGQGPQFIFQYYREEENGRGNFPPRFSGLQFPNYSSELNVNALELDDSALYLCASSLNFRHGEQFFGPGTRLTVL.

The gene calls are TRBV9 and TRBJ2-7; TRBD2 aligns across 12 bases. V lost 0 bases, J lost 5 bases, and 0 bases stayed unmatched. Per germline, CDR1 SGDLS and CDR2 YYNGEE. The CDR3 has 14 amino acids. CDR3 sequence (DNA): TGTGCCAGCAGCGTAGGACTAGCGGGAGACGAGCAGTACTTC. Protein sequence: CASSVGLAGDEQYF.

This chain joins TRBV5-4 and TRBJ2-1; D gene unclear. The CDR3 totals 14 residues. V lost 8 bases, J lost 2 bases, and 14 bases lay in between. CDR1 SGHNT and CDR2 YYREEE come from the germline V gene (reference sequence). This CDR3 reads CARADRLTYNEQFF. The CDR3 DNA follows: TGTGCCAGGGCGGACCGCCTTACCTACAATGAGCAGTTCTTC.

The chain employs TRBV5-4 and TRBJ2-7; TRBD2 matches 14 bases. This CDR3 has 16 residues. Germline CDR1 and CDR2: SGHNT and YYREEE (reference sequence). After removal of 4 bases from V and 6 bases from J, the junction contained 9 bases not matched to a gene. The CDR3 DNA reads TGTGCCAGCAGCCCTACCCCGGGACTAGCGGGGGTCGAGCAGTACTTC. Translating it yields CASSPTPGLAGVEQYF.

This clone came up once. This sequence joins TRBV13 and TRBJ1-1; D unclear. This CDR3 contains 12 residues. Trimming shortened V by 2 bases and J by 1 base, and 2 bases separated the two germline ends. Germline assignment: CDR1 PRHDT and CDR2 FYEKMQ (reference sequence). CDR3 coding DNA: TGTGCCAGCAGCTTAAGGAACACTGAAGCTTTCTTT. This translates into CASSLRNTEAFF.

V and J are TRBV25-1 and TRBJ2-1; possibly TRBD2 for D (6 bases). Germline CDR1 MGHDK, CDR2 SYGVNS. The CDR3 extends over 13 amino acids. The V gene lost 2 bases and the J gene lost 9 bases, with 11 bases spanning the gap. The CDR3 sequence: CASSERELSEQFF. CDR3 nucleotides: TGTGCCAGCAGTGAACGGGAGCTCAGTGAGCAGTTCTTC.

V gene TRBV4-1 combines with J gene TRBJ1-1; no clear D gene. The V end lost 1 base, the J end lost 2 bases, and 17 bases lay between the germline ends. The CDR3 has 17 amino acids. Per germline, CDR1 MGHRA and CDR2 YSYEKL. The CDR3 DNA sequence: TGCGCCAGCAGCCAAGGCCGTTTAGGGTTGCGCAACACTGAAGCTTTCTTT. Its protein product is CASSQGRLGLRNTEAFF.

This chain joins TRBV5-1 and TRBJ1-5; TRBD1 is a possible D gene (6 bases). Germline loops: CDR1 SGHRS, CDR2 YFSETQ. The CDR3 has 18 residues. Trimming removed 4 bases at V and 2 bases at J, with 22 bases between. The CDR3 sequence is CASSGRGLLTGRNQPQHF. CDR3 nucleotides: TGCGCCAGCAGCGGACGGGGCTTATTGACAGGACGCAATCAGCCCCAGCATTTT.

The rearrangement joins TRBV6-5 to TRBJ1-3; D remains unclear. The CDR3 length is 16 residues. Trimming stripped 2 bases from V and 0 bases from J, with 11 bases between. Germline loops: CDR1 MNHEY, CDR2 SVGAGI. This CDR3 reads CASSYGHPSSGNTIYF. As DNA, the CDR3 is TGTGCCAGCAGTTACGGTCACCCGAGCTCTGGAAACACCATATATTTT.

The genes are TRBV5-1 and TRBJ2-7; 13 bases map to TRBD2. The CDR3 covers 15 residues. CDR1 and CDR2 (germline): SGHRS, YFSETQ. V was clipped by 0 bases and J by 7 bases; unmatched bases: 4. The CDR3 protein is CASSLVLAGGEEQYF. CDR3 DNA sequence: TGCGCCAGCAGCTTGGTACTAGCGGGAGGGGAGGAGCAGTACTTC.

The chain is built from TRBV10-3 and TRBJ2-1; 8 positions match TRBD2. The CDR3 has 15 amino acids. V was clipped by 5 bases and J by 4 bases; unmatched bases: 7. Per germline, CDR1 ENHRY and CDR2 SYGVKD. CDR3 amino acids: CAISWTGGPYNEQFF. The CDR3 coding sequence is TGTGCCATCAGTTGGACGGGAGGGCCTTACAATGAGCAGTTCTTC.

This clone has just one count. V is TRBV5-1 and J is TRBJ2-3; a weak D match, TRBD2 (5 bases). From germline, CDR1 is SGHRS and CDR2 YFSETQ. This CDR3 is 16 amino acids long. The V end was cut by 4 bases, the J end by 2 bases, with 17 bases between. In DNA form, the CDR3 reads TGCGCCAGCAGCCCCTCCAAGGGAGTTAACACAGATACGCAGTATTTT. Amino acids: CASSPSKGVNTDTQYF. Full variable domain (outside the CDR3, taken from reference TRBV5-1 and TRBJ2-3): KAGVTQTPRYLIKTRGQQVTLSCSPISGHRSVSWYQQTPGQGLQFLFEYFSETQRNKGNFPGRFSGRQFSNSRSEMNVSTLELGDSALYLCASSPSKGVNTDTQYFGPGTRLTVL.

V usage is TRBV19 and J usage is TRBJ1-5, with D hard to call. V gave up 5 bases and J gave up 7 bases, with 9 bases separating them. CDR3 length: 12 amino acids. CDR1 and CDR2 from the germline V gene are LNHDA and SQIVND (reference sequence). CDR3 bases: TGTGCCAGTAGTGGGGTGGGACAGCCCCAGCATTTT. Translation gives CASSGVGQPQHF. Full variable domain (rest looked up from reference TRBV19 and TRBJ1-5): DGGITQSPKYLFRKEGQNVTLSCEQNLNHDAMYWYRQDPGQGLRLIYYSQIVNDFQKGDIAEGYSVSREKKESFPLTVTSAQKNPTAFYLCASSGVGQPQHFGDGTRLSIL.

V usage is TRBV5-1 and J usage is TRBJ2-7; tentatively, D is TRBD1 (6 bases). The CDR3 has 15 residues. Trimming pared 1 base from V and 0 bases from J, leaving 11 bases between. CDR1 and CDR2 (germline): SGHRS, YFSETQ. This CDR3 is CASSLSTGFSYEQYF. The CDR3 DNA reads TGCGCCAGCAGCTTGTCAACAGGGTTCTCCTACGAGCAGTACTTC.

This clone was detected only once. V gene TRBV10-3 combines with J gene TRBJ1-1; 10 nucleotides line up with TRBD1. In germline, CDR1 is ENHRY, CDR2 SYGVKD. CDR3 length equals 15 residues. V was clipped by 2 bases and J by 1 base; unmatched bases: 1. The CDR3 nucleotides are TGTGCCATCAGTGAGGGGGACAGGGGGAACACTGAAGCTTTCTTT. Protein product: CAISEGDRGNTEAFF.

V and J are TRBV19 and TRBJ2-1; 10 nucleotides line up with TRBD2. The CDR3 sequence is 16 residues long. Germline assignment: CDR1 LNHDA and CDR2 SQIVND (reference sequence). V lost 4 bases and J lost 0; bases outside the gene matches: 3. The CDR3 spells CASSTASGSSYNEQFF. As DNA, the CDR3 is TGTGCCAGTAGTACGGCTAGCGGGAGCTCCTACAATGAGCAGTTCTTC.

This chain links TRBV11-1 with TRBJ2-1, with TRBD1 matching 9 bases. Looked up from germline, CDR1 is SGHAT and CDR2 is FQDESV (reference sequence). There are 14 residues in the CDR3. After removal of 5 bases from V and 7 bases from J, the junction contained 6 bases not matched to a gene. The CDR3 spells CASSGTGGRNEQFF. The CDR3 DNA is TGTGCCAGCAGCGGTACAGGGGGCCGGAATGAGCAGTTCTTC.

This chain connects TRBV7-3 to TRBJ2-1; D possibly corresponds to TRBD1 (5 bases). V was clipped by 5 bases and J by 5 bases, with 7 bases between them. In germline, CDR1 is SGHTA, CDR2 FQGTGA. This CDR3 has 12 residues. CDR3 amino acids: CASSPGHNEQFF. As DNA, the CDR3 is TGTGCCAGCAGCCCAGGGCACAATGAGCAGTTCTTC.